Each of the 25 T cell receptor beta chains below was sequenced from the same sample in a study of CD8 T cells in Susac syndrome. Random hexamers were used to reverse transcribe the RNA input (about 0.5 to 1 ug). One entry per CDR3 protein, called by TCRdb with MiXCR from the immunoSEQ multiplex PCR reads. The table records just under 95,000 distinct CDR3 sequences, roughly 94% of them present only once. Sequenced input: CD4+ T cells from PBMCs. These receptors all stem from a human donor with Susac syndrome.

The genes are TRBV30 and TRBJ1-3, with a tentative D call TRBD1 (5 bases). Germline V CDR1 and CDR2: GTSNPN, SVGIG (reference sequence). The CDR3 consists of 16 residues. V was cut by 2 bases and J by 4 bases, with 18 bases left in between. The CDR3 loop reads CAWSWGAAATGNTIYF. The CDR3 DNA reads TGTGCCTGGAGTTGGGGCGCCGCTGCCACCGGAAACACCATATATTTT.

V gene TRBV19 combines with J gene TRBJ1-2; 8 bases are a match to TRBD1. V was clipped by 9 bases and J by 0 bases; unmatched bases: 15. CDR1 and CDR2 from the germline V gene are LNHDA and SQIVND (reference sequence). The CDR3 covers 17 residues. The chain's CDR3 is CASARDRTFLANYGYTF. The CDR3 region has the DNA TGTGCCAGCGCGCGGGACAGGACGTTCCTAGCTAACTATGGCTACACCTTC.

Here the CDR3 reads CASSLGLPGIVGYTF. CDR3 nucleotides: TGTGCCAGCAGCTTAGGATTGCCAGGGATAGTGGGCTACACCTTC. This chain links TRBV7-2 with TRBJ1-2, with D possibly matching TRBD1 (5 bases). The CDR3 is 15 residues long. The germline CDR1 and CDR2 sequences are SGHTA and FQGNSA. Trimming took off 1 base at V and 8 bases at J, with 17 bases between the two ends.

The rearrangement joins TRBV11-2 to TRBJ2-1; tentatively, D is TRBD2 (5 bases). Germline lookup yields CDR1 SGHAT and CDR2 FQNNGV. Between the trimmed V and J ends, which lost 7 bases and 0 bases, there was a span of 10 bases. The CDR3 covers 14 residues. The CDR3 DNA sequence: TGTGCCAGCATCGAAGGGAGCTCCTACAATGAGCAGTTCTTC. Translated: CASIEGSSYNEQFF.

The gene calls are TRBV29-1 and TRBJ1-3, with D uncertain. This CDR3 spans 12 amino acids. V was trimmed by 0 bases and J by 4 bases, leaving 4 bases between them. Germline V CDR1 and CDR2: SQVTM, ANQGSEA. The CDR3 here is CSVEEGGNTIYF. DNA of the CDR3: TGCAGCGTTGAAGAGGGGGGAAACACCATATATTTT.

This rearrangement joins TRBV5-1 to TRBJ1-2; no firm D call. Germline CDR1 and CDR2: SGHRS and YFSETQ. The length of the CDR3 is 13 residues. The germline V and J ends were trimmed by 0 bases and 4 bases, with 7 bases remaining between them. The CDR3 bases are TGCGCCAGCAGCTTGGACAGTTCCTATGGCTACACCTTC. It translates to CASSLDSSYGYTF.

The CDR3 sequence is CASSSSYRDRQETQYF. As DNA, the CDR3 is TGTGCCAGCAGTTCCTCATACCGGGACAGACAAGAGACCCAGTACTTC. The chain has TRBV12-3 or TRBV12-4 and TRBJ2-5; 7 nucleotides align to TRBD1. The CDR3 length is 16 residues. J lost 2 bases, V lost 4 bases, and 10 bases had no gene match.

This chain links TRBV28 with TRBJ2-5; 10 nucleotides line up with TRBD2. Germline-derived CDR1 and CDR2 are MDHEN and SYDVKM. Trimming at V came to 5 bases and at J to 7 bases, leaving 10 bases not matched to a gene. The length of the CDR3 is 15 residues. DNA for the CDR3: TGTGCCAGCAGTCCCTCTAGCGGGGGAGGGGGGACCCAGTACTTC. It encodes CASSPSSGGGGTQYF.

This clonotype has only one observation. This chain joins TRBV12-3 or TRBV12-4 and TRBJ2-3; the match to TRBD2 covers 8 bases. V lost 2 bases and J lost 6; bases outside the gene matches: 7. CDR3 size: 15 residues. The CDR3: CASSLLAGNGDTQYF. The CDR3 DNA sequence: TGTGCCAGCAGTTTATTAGCGGGAAACGGGGATACGCAGTATTTT.

The genes are TRBV7-8 and TRBJ2-7; D is possibly TRBD1 or TRBD2 (5 bases each). Per germline, CDR1 SGHVS and CDR2 FQNEAQ. CDR3 length: 16 amino acids. V was shortened by 5 bases and J by 2 bases, with 19 bases between the two germline ends. CDR3: CASSPITLGRTYEQYF. The CDR3 nucleotides are TGTGCCAGCAGCCCAATAACCCTGGGACGGACCTACGAGCAGTACTTC.

This chain links TRBV28 with TRBJ2-7; TRBD1 is a possible D gene (6 bases). Per the germline V gene, CDR1 is MDHEN and CDR2 is SYDVKM. V was trimmed by 4 bases and J by 4 bases, leaving 14 bases between them. This CDR3 is 14 amino acids long. CDR3 amino acids: CASSSSRGSYEQYF. Written as DNA, the CDR3 is TGTGCCAGCAGTTCAAGCAGGGGTTCTTACGAGCAGTACTTC.

V usage is TRBV7-2 and J usage is TRBJ2-7; D possibly corresponds to TRBD2 (6 bases). The CDR3 length is 13 residues. Germline CDR1 is SGHTA and CDR2 is FQGNSA. The ends were cut back, 4 bases at V and 4 bases at J, with 11 bases in the middle. The CDR3 DNA reads as TGTGCCAGCAGCTGGTGGCGGGGTTACGAGCAGTACTTC. Its protein is CASSWWRGYEQYF. Looking up the rest from reference TRBV7-2 and TRBJ2-7 gives the full variable domain: GAGVSQSPSNKVTEKGKDVELRCDPISGHTALYWYRQSLGQGLEFLIYFQGNSAPDKSGLPSDRFSAERTGGSVSTLTIQRTQQEDSAVYLCASSWWRGYEQYFGPGTRLTVT.

The chain carries TRBV28 and TRBJ2-3, with D perhaps matching TRBD1 or TRBD2 (6 bases each). This CDR3 region has 18 residues. Germline CDR1 and CDR2: MDHEN and SYDVKM. V lost 6 bases to trimming and J lost 9 bases, with 31 bases between them. CDR3 in amino acids: CASSSGVQGRGGVNTQYF. The DNA of the CDR3 is TGTGCCAGCAGCTCGGGGGTCCAGGGGCGGGGCGGCGTTAACACGCAGTATTTT.

J is TRBJ2-3 and V is TRBV4-1; TRBD2 matches 10 bases. Germline trimming cut 2 bases from V and 2 bases from J; bases unmatched to any gene: 4. The CDR3 covers 16 residues. From germline, CDR1 is MGHRA and CDR2 YSYEKL. CDR3 amino acids: CASSQLAGVTTDTQYF. The CDR3 DNA follows: TGCGCCAGCAGCCAACTAGCGGGGGTGACCACAGATACGCAGTATTTT.

V is TRBV3-1 and J is TRBJ1-2; maybe TRBD1 (6 bases). V was shortened by 0 bases and J by 8 bases, with 10 bases between the two germline ends. The CDR3 covers 13 residues. Per germline, CDR1 LGHDT and CDR2 YNNKEL (reference sequence). The CDR3 loop reads CASSQDQGSGYTF. The CDR3 DNA reads TGTGCCAGCAGCCAAGATCAGGGGAGCGGCTACACCTTC. The entire variable domain, with the rest obtained from reference TRBV3-1 and TRBJ1-2, is as follows: DTAVSQTPKYLVTQMGNDKSIKCEQNLGHDTMYWYKQDSKKFLKIMFSYNNKELIINETVPNRFSPKSPDKAHLNLHINSLELGDSAVYFCASSQDQGSGYTFGSGTRLTVV.

J is TRBJ2-3 and V is TRBV14, with D maybe TRBD1 (5 bases). The germline CDR1 and CDR2 sequences are SGHDN and FVKESK. The CDR3 covers 14 residues. V lost 0 bases and J 4 bases, leaving 8 bases between the germline ends. CDR3 coding DNA: TGTGCCAGCAGCCAAGATCTAGGGGCAGATACGCAGTATTTT. This sequence encodes CASSQDLGADTQYF.

The chain's CDR3 is CASSETGGADYGYTF. The DNA for the CDR3 is TGTGCCAGCAGTGAAACAGGGGGCGCCGACTATGGCTACACCTTC. The chain joins TRBV2 to TRBJ1-2; 9 nucleotides match TRBD1. CDR3 size: 15 residues. CDR1 is SNHLY and CDR2 is FYNNEI in the germline V gene. The V and J ends lost 2 bases and 3 bases, in that order; junction bases with no gene match: 4.

The rearrangement uses TRBV25-1 and TRBJ2-5, with D perhaps matching TRBD2 (5 bases). This CDR3 spans 13 amino acids. Trimming took 4 bases from V and 2 from J, leaving 8 bases between them. Germline V lookup: CDR1 MGHDK, CDR2 SYGVNS. CDR3 in amino acids: CASSGRTQETQYF. CDR3 DNA: TGTGCCAGCAGTGGACGGACTCAAGAGACCCAGTACTTC.

The rearrangement uses TRBV9 and TRBJ2-3; unclear D gene. The CDR3 contains 15 residues. Germline CDR1 and CDR2: SGDLS and YYNGEE. V was trimmed by 0 bases and J by 2 bases, leaving 10 bases between them. The CDR3 DNA reads TGTGCCAGCAGCGTAGTCCCCTCCTCCACAGATACGCAGTATTTT. It translates to CASSVVPSSTDTQYF.

The V gene is TRBV19, the J gene TRBJ2-6; D could derive from TRBD1 or TRBD2 (5 bases each). V was shortened by 7 bases and J by 2 bases, with 18 bases between the two germline ends. Germline CDR1 and CDR2: LNHDA and SQIVND (reference sequence). The CDR3 consists of 17 residues. The chain's CDR3 is CASTTLRGGAGANVLTF. CDR3 bases: TGTGCCAGTACCACCTTGAGGGGTGGGGCTGGGGCCAACGTCCTGACTTTC.

This clonotype appeared a single time. The V gene is TRBV12-3 or TRBV12-4, the J gene TRBJ1-2, with D uncertain. This CDR3 region has 13 residues. V gave up 6 bases and J gave up 6 bases, with 14 bases separating them. DNA for the CDR3: TGTGCCAGCAGCCAACAGCGGGCTCATGGCTACACCTTC. Amino acids: CASSQQRAHGYTF.

The chain has TRBV29-1 and TRBJ1-2, with 7 bases lining up with TRBD1. J lost 7 bases, V lost 5 bases, and 13 bases had no gene match. Germline lookup yields CDR1 SQVTM and CDR2 ANQGSEA. The CDR3 totals 14 residues. Here the CDR3 DNA reads TGCAGCGTTCCTACAGGGGCGCTATCCTCTGGCTACACCTTC. It specifies CSVPTGALSSGYTF.

This chain joins TRBV19 and TRBJ2-1; 7 bases align to TRBD2. The ends lost 2 bases at V and 2 bases at J; junction bases unmatched: 0. The CDR3 length is 14 residues. Germline lookup yields CDR1 LNHDA and CDR2 SQIVND (reference sequence). For the CDR3, the DNA is TGTGCCAGTAGTATACTAGCGGCCTACAATGAGCAGTTCTTC. As protein: CASSILAAYNEQFF. The full variable domain, in which reference TRBV19 and TRBJ2-1 provide the parts outside the CDR3, is DGGITQSPKYLFRKEGQNVTLSCEQNLNHDAMYWYRQDPGQGLRLIYYSQIVNDFQKGDIAEGYSVSREKKESFPLTVTSAQKNPTAFYLCASSILAAYNEQFFGPGTRLTVL.

Only one count was recorded for this clonotype. This chain joins TRBV27 and TRBJ2-2; D not resolved. Germline lookup yields CDR1 MNHEY and CDR2 SMNVEV (reference sequence). The CDR3 length is 12 residues. The V gene lost 3 bases and the J gene lost 5 bases, with 4 bases spanning the gap. CDR3 residues: CASSFRTGELFF. The CDR3 DNA sequence: TGTGCCAGCAGTTTTCGAACCGGGGAGCTGTTTTTT.

This chain joins TRBV28 and TRBJ2-5; 7 nucleotides agree with TRBD2. The CDR3 totals 14 residues. CDR1 MDHEN and CDR2 SYDVKM come from the germline V gene. Trimming removed 6 bases from V and 7 bases from J; junction bases left unmatched: 11. The CDR3 loop is CASRGLLSSGTQYF. The CDR3 nucleotides read TGTGCCAGCAGAGGCTTGTTGTCTAGCGGGACCCAGTACTTC.